Each of the 19 T cell receptor beta chains below was sequenced from the same sample in a study of cytomegalovirus exposure and HLA in healthy donors. Researchers ran the PCR with 60 Vbeta and 13 Jbeta primers. Profiling relied on immunoSEQ multiplex PCR, and the TCRdb table lists in-frame clones only, not all of them. The repertoire holds under 300,000 clones, with approximately 85% as singletons. Input material: PBMCs. The origin of the receptors is a woman in her thirties or forties in good health and CMV-seropositive.

The chain combines TRBV5-6 with TRBJ1-1, with D uncertain. V was shortened by 4 bases and J by 4 bases, with 11 bases between the two germline ends. CDR3 length equals 13 residues. Per the germline V gene, CDR1 is SGHDT and CDR2 is YYEEEE. The DNA for the CDR3 is TGTGCCAGCAGCCCCGTGGGCCGCACTGAAGCTTTCTTT. This encodes CASSPVGRTEAFF.

The CDR3 region is CASSQVSVSGANVLTF. The CDR3 nucleotides read TGCGCCAGCAGCCAAGTCTCAGTCTCTGGGGCCAACGTCCTGACTTTC. The V and J genes are TRBV4-3 and TRBJ2-6; unclear D gene. Looked up from germline, CDR1 is LGHNA and CDR2 is YSLEER. The CDR3 is 16 residues long. V was clipped by 1 base and J by 0 bases, with 7 bases between them.

Worth noting for this clone: At one boundary the junction diverges from the germline segment, which might be a read error. The chain is built from TRBV7-7 and TRBJ2-3, with D possibly matching TRBD1 (6 bases). The CDR3 consists of 13 residues. The germline gives CDR1 SSHAT, CDR2 FNYEAQ (reference sequence). CDR3 loop: CASSAGQGDTQYF. CDR3 nucleotides: TGTGCTAGCAGCGCCGGTCAGGGGGATACGCAGTATTTT.

CDR3 protein: CASSIAGGSYNEQFF. The CDR3 coding sequence is TGTGCCAGTAGTATAGCGGGGGGCTCCTACAATGAGCAGTTCTTC. The rearrangement links TRBV19 to TRBJ2-1; 7 nucleotides match TRBD2. Germline V lookup: CDR1 LNHDA, CDR2 SQIVND (reference sequence). Trimming removed 1 base from V and 0 bases from J; junction bases left unmatched: 0. The length of the CDR3 is 15 residues.

The chain employs TRBV5-4 and TRBJ2-5, with 7 bases lining up with TRBD2. The CDR3 covers 15 residues. The germline V gene encodes CDR1 SGHNT and CDR2 YYREEE (reference sequence). V gave up 3 bases and J gave up 2 bases; unmatched junction bases: 7. CDR3 in DNA: TGTGCCAGCAGCTGGGGGGGATCCCAACAAGAGACCCAGTACTTC. It is translated as CASSWGGSQQETQYF. The variable domain in full, with the rest retrieved from reference TRBV5-4 and TRBJ2-5, is ETGVTQSPTHLIKTRGQQVTLRCSSQSGHNTVSWYQQALGQGPQFIFQYYREEENGRGNFPPRFSGLQFPNYSSELNVNALELDDSALYLCASSWGGSQQETQYFGPGTRLLVL.

The chain is built from TRBV11-3 and TRBJ1-1; no firm D call. CDR3 size: 17 residues. Germline V gives CDR1 SGHNT, CDR2 YENEEA. The germline V and J ends were trimmed by 1 base and 0 bases, with 15 bases remaining between them. CDR3 amino acids: CASSLAPAAVLNTEAFF. The CDR3, as DNA: TGTGCCAGCAGCTTAGCCCCGGCGGCAGTTTTGAACACTGAAGCTTTCTTT.

J is TRBJ2-7 and V is TRBV5-1; D remains ambiguous. Trimming stripped 4 bases from V and 2 bases from J, with 16 bases between. The CDR3 extends over 15 amino acids. The germline V gene has CDR1 SGHRS and CDR2 YFSETQ. CDR3 protein: CASSRDLANPYEQYF. CDR3 DNA: TGCGCCAGCAGCCGAGACTTAGCCAACCCCTACGAGCAGTACTTC.

This clone was picked up a small number of times. The V and J genes are TRBV5-1 and TRBJ2-5; TRBD2 aligns across 11 bases. V was clipped by 0 bases and J by 3 bases; unmatched bases: 1. Germline-derived CDR1 and CDR2 are SGHRS and YFSETQ. There are 15 residues in the CDR3. The DNA of the CDR3 is TGCGCCAGCAGCTTGGAACTAGCGGGAGAAGAGACCCAGTACTTC. Amino acids: CASSLELAGEETQYF.

This clone was observed a single time. This chain joins TRBV21-1 and TRBJ2-7; TRBD1, as called in the table, went unchecked against the DNA. TRBV21-1 is noted as a pseudogene. The CDR3 has 16 residues. The CDR3 bases are TGTGCCAGCAGCTCGCCCCCTGGGACAGGGGGCTACGAGCAGTACTTC. Its protein is CASSSPPGTGGYEQYF.

The chain has TRBV27 and TRBJ1-1, with D possibly being TRBD1 (6 bases). The ends were cut back, 5 bases at V and 6 bases at J, with 19 bases in the middle. CDR1 is MNHEY, CDR2 SMNVEV, per germline (reference sequence). The CDR3 runs to 15 residues. The CDR3 bases are TGTGCCAGCAGTACAAACCACAGGGTTAGCCCTGAAGCTTTCTTT. Translated: CASSTNHRVSPEAFF.

This sequence joins TRBV7-3 and TRBJ1-1; possibly TRBD1 for D (6 bases). Deletions cut 5 bases from V and 2 bases from J, with 15 bases between. The CDR3 loop spans 15 amino acids. Germline lookup yields CDR1 SGHTA and CDR2 FQGTGA. CDR3 protein: CASSPTGNPNTEAFF. In DNA, the CDR3 is TGTGCCAGCAGCCCTACAGGGAATCCCAACACTGAAGCTTTCTTT.

A single count supports this clone. This chain links TRBV6-5 with TRBJ1-2; TRBD1 might be the D (5 bases). V lost 5 bases to trimming and J lost 0 bases, with 7 bases between them. CDR1 MNHEY and CDR2 SVGAGI come from the germline V gene. There are 13 residues in the CDR3. The CDR3 loop reads CASSARANYGYTF. The CDR3 region has the DNA TGTGCCAGCAGTGCCAGGGCTAACTATGGCTACACCTTC.

V usage is TRBV28 and J usage is TRBJ2-1, with D possibly being TRBD1 (6 bases). CDR3 size: 16 residues. Per the germline V gene, CDR1 is MDHEN and CDR2 is SYDVKM. The V gene lost 4 bases and the J gene lost 4 bases, with 17 bases spanning the gap. CDR3 sequence reads: CASSSQGSPRYNEQFF. The CDR3 DNA sequence: TGTGCCAGCAGTTCGCAGGGGTCCCCTAGGTACAATGAGCAGTTCTTC.

This chain uses TRBV19 with TRBJ2-1; no clear D. In germline, CDR1 is LNHDA, CDR2 SQIVND (reference sequence). CDR3 length: 15 amino acids. V was clipped by 1 base and J by 0 bases, with 7 bases between them. The CDR3 here is CASSIVQVSYNEQFF. The CDR3 DNA reads TGTGCCAGTAGTATAGTTCAGGTCTCCTACAATGAGCAGTTCTTC.

This clone was seen a few times. This CDR3 is also generated by other DNA sequences in the sample. The V gene is TRBV23-1, the J gene TRBJ2-3, with 7 bases that match TRBD2. TRBV23-1 has ORF status, its function being uncertain. The CDR3 sequence is 16 residues long. Unmatched junction bases numbered 11, after V lost 0 bases and J lost 8 bases. The CDR3 here is CASSQSLGGKGGTQYF. CDR3 in DNA: TGCGCCAGCAGTCAATCGTTGGGAGGGAAGGGAGGTACGCAGTATTTT.

In this sample, this clone turned up a few times. V is TRBV6-1 and J is TRBJ2-7, with 7 bases matching TRBD1. J was trimmed by 5 bases and V by 5 bases; bases with no gene match: 15. This CDR3 is built from 16 residues. Germline V CDR1 and CDR2: MNHNS, SASEGT. The CDR3 loop is CASSKDPGGSFHEQYF. CDR3 nucleotides: TGTGCCAGCAGTAAAGACCCAGGGGGATCCTTCCACGAGCAGTACTTC.

The rearrangement joins TRBV30 to TRBJ1-5; D might be TRBD1 (5 bases). The CDR3 spans 16 residues. Germline V gene data show CDR1 as GTSNPN and CDR2 as SVGIG (reference sequence). V lost 1 base and J 4 bases, leaving 17 bases between the germline ends. For the CDR3, the DNA is TGTGCCTGGAGTGACCAAATAGGGGAGGGAAATCAGCCCCAGCATTTT. This translates into CAWSDQIGEGNQPQHF. Together with reference TRBV30 and TRBJ1-5, the CDR3 gives the full variable domain: SQTIHQWPATLVQPVGSPLSLECTVEGTSNPNLYWYRQAAGRGLQLLFYSVGIGQISSEVPQNLSASRPQDRQFILSSKKLLLSDSGFYLCAWSDQIGEGNQPQHFGDGTRLSIL.

The chain uses TRBV19 and TRBJ1-1, with D perhaps matching TRBD1 (6 bases). The CDR3 sequence is 16 residues long. Trimming cost V 5 bases and J 5 bases, with 21 bases left between them. Germline CDR1 LNHDA, CDR2 SQIVND (reference sequence). The CDR3 sequence is CASSSRDTIVSTEAFF. The CDR3 coding sequence is TGTGCCAGTAGTTCCCGGGACACAATCGTTAGTACTGAAGCTTTCTTT.

The CDR3 DNA is TGTGCCAGCAGGGAACAGGGGACTAACTATGGCTACACCTTC. It translates to CASREQGTNYGYTF. The chain recombines TRBV6-6 with TRBJ1-2; 7 bases are a match to TRBD1. This CDR3 comprises 14 residues. Germline assignment: CDR1 MNHNY and CDR2 SVGAGI (reference sequence). Trimming at V came to 6 bases and at J to 0 bases, leaving 4 bases not matched to a gene.